The 4 T cell receptor beta chains below were found in one sample sequenced in a study of persistence of HIV-infected CD4 T cells. Overlapping HIV-1 Gag 15-mer peptides at about 1 ug per peptide per mL were used. CD4+ T cells upregulating both CD40 ligand and CD69 were sorted as responding cells. The immunoSEQ assay was version 4, run in survey mode. Measured with immunoSEQ multiplex PCR; TCRdb has only the in-frame clones, and not every one. The sample lists more than 30,000 clones, approximately 70% occurring once. Their antigen targets remain unknown. This specimen consisted of CD4+ T cells sorted from PBMCs after 18-hour stimulation, obtained from a patient who received antiretroviral therapy. All receptors come from an adult man with HIV who was CMV-seropositive.

This clone was picked up one time. This rearrangement joins TRBV2 to TRBJ2-7; 10 positions agree with TRBD2. The V gene end was trimmed by 7 bases and the J gene end by 7 bases; junction bases not matched to a gene: 7. This CDR3 is 13 amino acids long. Germline loops: CDR1 SNHLY, CDR2 FYNNEI. The chain's CDR3 is CASTQLAGQEQYF. Here the CDR3 DNA reads TGTGCCAGCACTCAACTAGCGGGGCAAGAGCAGTACTTC.

The chain is built from TRBV5-1 and TRBJ2-3; no clear D gene. The CDR3 consists of 15 residues. Germline CDR1 SGHRS, CDR2 YFSETQ. V was cut by 4 bases and J by 2 bases, with 14 bases left in between. The CDR3 is CASSLTYSPTDTQYF. DNA of the CDR3: TGCGCCAGCAGCCTAACCTACTCTCCCACAGATACGCAGTATTTT. Full variable domain (missing parts from reference TRBV5-1 and TRBJ2-3): KAGVTQTPRYLIKTRGQQVTLSCSPISGHRSVSWYQQTPGQGLQFLFEYFSETQRNKGNFPGRFSGRQFSNSRSEMNVSTLELGDSALYLCASSLTYSPTDTQYFGPGTRLTVL.

The chain is built from TRBV7-6 and TRBJ2-7; D is possibly TRBD1 or TRBD2 (5 bases each). Trimming took off 5 bases at V and 4 bases at J, with 15 bases between the two ends. The CDR3 covers 14 residues. Germline V lookup: CDR1 SGHVS, CDR2 FNYEAQ. The CDR3 loop is CASSPGATSYEQYF. The CDR3 region has the DNA TGTGCCAGCAGCCCCGGGGCTACATCTTACGAGCAGTACTTC.

V is TRBV19 and J is TRBJ1-5; no firm D call. The CDR3 sequence is 14 residues long. Trimming left V 2 bases short and J 6 bases short, with 11 bases between. Germline CDR1 is LNHDA and CDR2 is SQIVND (reference sequence). The CDR3 reads CASSISSPGQPQHF. In DNA, the CDR3 is TGTGCCAGTAGTATAAGCAGCCCTGGTCAGCCCCAGCATTTT. The full variable domain, rest sourced from reference TRBV19 and TRBJ1-5, is DGGITQSPKYLFRKEGQNVTLSCEQNLNHDAMYWYRQDPGQGLRLIYYSQIVNDFQKGDIAEGYSVSREKKESFPLTVTSAQKNPTAFYLCASSISSPGQPQHFGDGTRLSIL.